This T cell receptor beta chain was captured by sequencing in a study of CD4 T cells in relation to SARS-CoV-2 and coronaviruses. V shed 10 bases, J shed 8 bases, and the junction held 8 bases outside the gene matches. The CDR3 consists of 14 residues. Germline loops: CDR1 SSHAT, CDR2 FNYEAQ (reference sequence). Unexposed donor CD4+ T cells date from about 2011-2018, before the COVID-19 pandemic. After roughly ten days of culture, CD4+ T cells were isolated. PBMCs were plated at roughly 2.1 million per well in IL-2-containing medium. Clones were sequenced by immunoSEQ multiplex PCR, and TCRdb holds only the in-frame ones, with some missing. Counted here are roughly 20,000 clones, more than 65% occurring once; the ten biggest clones make up about 18%. This clone was observed a few times. Its antigen is unknown. Overall study results and limits: Crossreactivity was assessed only for spike protein, not other viral proteins. Compared with monoreactive clones, crossreactive clones showed significantly weaker SARS-CoV-2 expansion. Around two thirds of donors had memory CD4+ clonotypes crossrecognizing SARS-CoV-2 and common cold coronavirus spike.

This clonotype originated in a human donor in good health. V and J are TRBV7-7 and TRBJ2-1; 13 bases are a match to TRBD2. The sequenced sample consisted of CD4+ T cells from PBMCs, cultured in vitro. CDR3 residues: CATTGLAGRDEQFF. DNA for the CDR3: TGTGCCACAACGGGACTAGCGGGACGGGATGAGCAGTTCTTC. The whole variable domain, filled in from reference TRBV7-7 and TRBJ2-1, reads GAGVSQSPRYKVTKRGQDVTLRCDPISSHATLYWYQQALGQGPEFLTYFNYEAQPDKSGLPSDRFSAERPEGSISTLTIQRTEQRDSAMYRCATTGLAGRDEQFFGPGTRLTVL.